Listed here is a single TCR beta chain. Antigen specificity is unknown. These data come from a study of cytomegalovirus exposure and HLA in healthy donors. Across the whole study: Findings of an earlier analysis included 90 million to 120 million unique TCR beta sequences from roughly 200 million T cells. Study-wide results and caveats: Researchers left out some V segments, among them TRBV6-2 and TRBV6-3, as indistinguishable.

The CDR3 totals 12 residues. Per germline, CDR1 SEHNR and CDR2 FQNEAQ (reference sequence). V lost 4 bases and J lost 8, with 10 bases in between. With 60 Vbeta and 13 Jbeta primers, the PCR was carried out. Repertoires were generated with immunoSEQ multiplex PCR, while TCRdb's copy carries only in-frame clones and drops some. Here the sample spans tens of thousands of clones, approximately 70% being singletons. The specimen sequenced was PBMCs. This receptor was taken from a woman aged 40 to 50 in good health and CMV-seropositive. This chain joins TRBV7-9 and TRBJ2-3; D uncertain. The CDR3 loop is CASSSEYSTQYF. In nucleotides, the CDR3 is TGTGCCAGCAGCTCCGAGTATAGTACGCAGTATTTT. Full variable domain (outside the CDR3, taken from reference TRBV7-9 and TRBJ2-3): DTGVSQNPRHKITKRGQNVTFRCDPISEHNRLYWYRQTLGQGPEFLTYFQNEAQLEKSRLLSDRFSAERPKGSFSTLEIQRTEQGDSAMYLCASSSEYSTQYFGPGTRLTVL.